Listed below are T cell receptor beta chains from one sample, sequenced in a study of technical replicates of blood from a handful of donors. Data came from immunoSEQ multiplex PCR; TCRdb stores just in-frame clones and leaves some out. The sample comprises more than 90,000 clones, 95% of which are singletons, and roughly 0.28% rests with the top ten. Sample: T cells isolated from PBMCs. The receptors originated from a human donor in good health. Both conserved end residues are part of each CDR3. A D gene is named only where the DNA matches it firmly. Only part of the rows carry a size: once, few, many, or a class if the clone is expanded.

>TRBV6-1|TRBD1|once|TRBJ2-3
TGTGCCAGCAGGCAGGGACAGCTCACAGATACGCAGTATTTT
CASRQGQLTDTQYF
>TRBV11-2|TRBD2|once|TRBJ2-7
TGTGCCAGCAGCTCGGGACTAGCGGGGGCCTACGAGCAGTACTTC
CASSSGLAGAYEQYF
>TRBV7-3|TRBD2|-|TRBJ2-3
TGTGCCAGCAGCCCCGGGGTAGCGGGGGGCACAGATACGCAGTATTTT
CASSPGVAGGTDTQYF
>TRBV2|TRBD2|-|TRBJ2-7
TGTGCCAGCACTTTCCGGGAGGGGGGTGAGCAGTACTTC
CASTFREGGEQYF
>TRBV2|TRBD2|-|TRBJ2-7
TGTGCCAGCAGCGATCTAGCGGGAGGGCCCGGATACTACTTC
CASSDLAGGPGYYF
>TRBV19|-|-|TRBJ2-1
TGTGCCAGTAGTATTAAACAGGGATTAGCTGAGCAGTTCTTC
CASSIKQGLAEQFF
>TRBV5-1|-|-|TRBJ1-4
TGCGCCAGCAGCTTCGGGGGGGATGGTGAAAAACTGTTTTTT
CASSFGGDGEKLFF
>TRBV5-4|-|once|TRBJ2-1
TGTGCCAGCAGCTTGGTTAGCTTGAATGAGCAGTTCTTC
CASSLVSLNEQFF
>TRBV6-1|-|-|TRBJ2-6
TGTGCCAGCAGTGACGTCTCTGGGGCCAACGTCCTGACTTTC
CASSDVSGANVLTF
>TRBV2|TRBD2|-|TRBJ2-1
TGTGCCAGCACTAGCGGGAGGCTTAGCTCCTACAATGAGCAGTTCTTC
CASTSGRLSSYNEQFF
>TRBV7-6|-|-|TRBJ1-1
TGTGCCAGCAGCTGGGGGGGGACTGAAGCTTTCTTT
CASSWGGTEAFF
>TRBV6-1|-|-|TRBJ1-3
TGTGCCAGCAGCCGGGACAACTCTGGAAACACCATATATTTT
CASSRDNSGNTIYF
>TRBV6-6|-|once|TRBJ1-1
TGTGCCACCCAAAGCAGGGGGAACACTGAAGCTTTCTTT
CATQSRGNTEAFF
>TRBV25-1|-|-|TRBJ2-1
TGTGCCAGCAGTGCTAGCGCCAAGGGTGGTGAGCAGTTCTTC
CASSASAKGGEQFF
>TRBV5-1|-|-|TRBJ1-4
TGCGCCAGCAGCTTGGGACTTGCAACTAATGAAAAACTGTTTTTT
CASSLGLATNEKLFF
>TRBV28|TRBD1|-|TRBJ2-7
TGTGCCAGCAGGACGACAGGGGACCCCACACCGTCCCTGTACTTC
CASRTTGDPTPSLYF
>TRBV11-1|TRBD1|once|TRBJ1-1
TGTGCCAGCAGCCCAGGGACAGTCGGAGAAGCTTTCTTT
CASSPGTVGEAFF
>TRBV6-5|TRBD2|-|TRBJ2-1
TGTGCCAGCAGTGTAGCGGGAGCCTACAATGAGCAGTTCTTC
CASSVAGAYNEQFF
>TRBV5-1|TRBD1|-|TRBJ2-1
TGCGCCAGCAGGACCGGGACAGGGGCGTACAATGAGCAGTTCTTC
CASRTGTGAYNEQFF
>TRBV7-9|-|-|TRBJ2-1
TGTGCCAGCAGCTTAAAGGGGGAGAGGAACAATGAGCAGTTCTTC
CASSLKGERNNEQFF
>TRBV7-2|-|once|TRBJ2-7
TGTGCCAGCAGCCCCTCAAGACGGGAAAGCTACGAGCAGTACTTC
CASSPSRRESYEQYF
>TRBV15|-|once|TRBJ2-1
TGTGCCACCAGCACACCGTCTAGACCAGGGGTTTCCGATGAGCAGTTCTTC
CATSTPSRPGVSDEQFF
>TRBV7-2|-|-|TRBJ1-5
TGTGCCAGCAGCCCGGTATTACGACAGCCCGCCCAGCATTTT
CASSPVLRQPAQHF
>TRBV29-1|TRBD2|-|TRBJ2-5
TGCAGCGTTGCCAGGACTAGCGAGGGTGGAGAGACCCAGTACTTC
CSVARTSEGGETQYF
>TRBV6-5|-|-|TRBJ2-5
TGTGCCAGCAGCCCCCGATGGGCCCAGGAGACCCAGTACTTC
CASSPRWAQETQYF
>TRBV5-6|-|-|TRBJ2-7
TGTGCCAGCAGTTTGACGGCGAGCCGGAGGGGTTACGAGCAGTACTTC
CASSLTASRRGYEQYF
>TRBV9|TRBD2|-|TRBJ2-1
TGTGCCAGCAGCCTTAGCGGGAGCTCCTACAATGAGCAGTTCTTC
CASSLSGSSYNEQFF
>TRBV2|-|-|TRBJ1-1
TGTGCCAGCAGGACAGACCATAACACTGAAGCTTTCTTT
CASRTDHNTEAFF
>TRBV11-2|-|-|TRBJ2-3
TGTGCCAGCAGCCCTACACAGACAGATACGCAGTATTTT
CASSPTQTDTQYF
>TRBV10-3|-|-|TRBJ1-5
TGTGCCATCAGCGACCGGCAGGGTGATCAGCCCCAGCATTTT
CAISDRQGDQPQHF
>TRBV2|-|-|TRBJ1-3
TGTGCCAGCAGTCAGGGCCGCTCTGGAAACACCATATATTTT
CASSQGRSGNTIYF
>TRBV28|-|-|TRBJ1-2
TGTGCCAGCAGTTCCCTACGGGGGGACGCCTATGGCTACACCTTC
CASSSLRGDAYGYTF
>TRBV7-8|-|-|TRBJ2-1
TGTGCCAGCAGCTTAGGGACTATCTACAATGAGCAGTTCTTC
CASSLGTIYNEQFF
>TRBV11-2|TRBD2|-|TRBJ2-3
TGTGCCAGCAGCATGGGACTAGCGGCTAGCACAGATACGCAGTATTTT
CASSMGLAASTDTQYF
>TRBV7-9|TRBD1|-|TRBJ1-2
TGTGCCAGCAGCTTACAGGGGGCGGGTGGCTACACCTTC
CASSLQGAGGYTF
>TRBV2|TRBD1|once|TRBJ1-2
TGTGCCAGCAGCTATGGGACAGGGGGTGGCTACACCTTC
CASSYGTGGGYTF
>TRBV5-4|TRBD2|-|TRBJ2-7
TGTGCCAGCAGCTCTGTGGGGGGGACTAGCGGACTCTACGAGCAGTACTTC
CASSSVGGTSGLYEQYF
>TRBV18|TRBD1|-|TRBJ2-1
TGTGCCAGCTCAGGACAGGGAAGCAATGAGCAGTTCTTC
CASSGQGSNEQFF
>TRBV5-8|TRBD2|-|TRBJ2-5
TGTGCCAGCAGCTTGGGGACTAGCGGGTTTCAAGAGACCCAGTACTTC
CASSLGTSGFQETQYF
>TRBV28|-|-|TRBJ2-2
TGTGCCAGCAGTTTATCGCCAGGTTACACCGGGGAGCTGTTTTTT
CASSLSPGYTGELFF